This TCR beta chain was captured in a study of blood T cells in healthy people across ages. Germline V lookup: CDR1 LGHNA, CDR2 YSLEER. The CDR3 length is 18 residues. Together with a sample-barcoded 5' primer, a J-beta primer mix was included in a second PCR lasting about 6 to 11 cycles. TCRdb reanalysed the 5' RACE reads using MiXCR and keeps one entry per CDR3 protein. The table shows about 840,000 distinct CDR3 sequences, with about 28% occurring only once. About this clonotype: Its antigen remains unknown. One base away lies a much larger clone, so this may be a sequencing read error.

Overall study findings and caveats: Diversity of TCR beta correlated strongly with naive T cell percentage.

This same sample was also part of a study on T cells of mothers and their children.

This sequence originates from a woman aged 40 to 50 in good health. The sequenced material came from blood. The V and J genes are TRBV4-3 and TRBJ2-1; 9 positions match TRBD2. TRBJ2-7 matches the DNA end more closely, so the J call is doubtful. CDR3 in DNA: TGCGCCAGCAGCCAAGTTAGTAGCGGGGGAAGCTCCTACAATGAGCAGTACTTC. Its protein product is CASSQVSSGGSSYNEQYF.